This T cell receptor (beta chain) was retrieved from a study of T-cell memory formation after mild COVID-19 (dated by TCRdb to the early 2020s). With respect to the entire study: TCR sequence clusters from the two donors were largely donor specific. In a couple of donors, T-cell clones that expanded and contracted after mild COVID-19 were tracked by sequencing TCRalpha and TCRbeta repertoires over time. The cohort was made up of two young adult volunteers, one female and one male, who were previously healthy.

PBMCs were isolated by Ficoll-Paque density gradient centrifugation. The sample was run on an Illumina NovaSeq 6000. Using 5'RACE with constant-segment primers, TCRalpha and TCRbeta cDNA libraries were constructed, with sample barcodes and unique molecular identifiers added in the process. RNA was extracted from every sample with Trizol reagent. Library amplification was performed in two PCR steps, and a second sample barcode and Illumina TruSeq adapters were introduced in the second step. Sequencing of libraries was performed on an Illumina NovaSeq with 2 x 150 bp paired-end reads. In the paper's pipeline: Reads were demultiplexed and collapsed into UMI-guided consensus sequences with migec v1.2.7. Using mixcr v2.1.11, the UMI consensuses were aligned to TRA and TRB V and J templates and assembled into clonotypes. A clonotype was counted as expanded or contracted only when both edgeR and NoisET called the clonotype significant, with the noise models trained on biological replicates. For edgeR calls, the thresholds were a false discovery rate-adjusted p below 0.01 and a log2 fold-change of 1. As an exploratory analysis of dynamics, max-normalized trajectories of the 1000 most abundant clonotypes were examined with PCA combined with hierarchical clustering. The CD4 or CD8 phenotype of responding clones was assigned using the separately sequenced CD4+ and CD8+ repertoires. The raw public data were reprocessed by TCRdb itself: fastp quality trimming at Q25, MiXCR clonotype calling, in-frame beta chains only. Rows matching on CDR3 protein sequence are summarized as one entry with the most common DNA and genes. TCRdb, not the authors, supplied the V and J calls. Within this sample are around 300,000 distinct CDR3 sequences, with 15% to 20% of them counted one time only. Under 25% of the sample goes to the ten largest clones.

As concerns this clonotype: Its antigen has not been determined. Base qualities are not at hand, and no much larger clone is one base apart.

Study-wide conclusions, independent of this receptor: Clones contracting from day 15 to 85 had balanced CD4/CD8 phenotypes, while a second wave expanding from day 15 to 37 was biased towards CD4+. Only a couple of mild cases were covered by the study, and larger cohorts that include severe cases with pre-infection samples were considered necessary. SARS-CoV-2 specificity of the second-wave clones peaking on day 37 was not confirmed. Some responding clones were detected in pre-infection memory, suggesting pre-existing cross-reactive memory T cells joined the SARS-CoV-2 response. Contracting CD4+ clones appeared mostly in the CM and EM memory subsets, whereas CD8+ clones were enriched in EMRA.

V is clipped by 2 bases and J by 1 base, and the sequence between their germline boundaries is 18 bases long. The germline V gene yields SGHVS for CDR1 and FQNEAQ for CDR2. The CDR3 numbers 18 residues from cysteine through phenylalanine. Only the CDR3 region is kept as DNA, spanning 54 bases read in frame from base 1. Source material: PBMCs or a T cell subset sorted from them (not recorded which). The rearranged segments are TRBV7-8 and TRBJ2-4; the D gene lacks a confident call. The origin of this receptor is a man aged 18 to 30 who had mild COVID-19 (a few samples of this study predate the infection). The sample titles of this study are shuffled in the database, so cell type and time point are left out; the donor was told from shared clones. The DNA sequence is as follows: TGTGCCAGCAGCTTAACAAAAATCTGGGAAAGGGCCAAAAACATTCAGTACTTC. It translates to CASSLTKIWERAKNIQYF.